These 14 T cell receptor beta chains came from one sample sequenced in a study of metastatic and nonmetastatic thyroid tumors. With MiXCR, TCRdb called clones anew from the PCR reads. This table holds tens of thousands of clones, about a sixth found once. Among the patients, none had received any treatment before thyroid surgery. Material: tumor tissue. These receptors came from a female donor with papillary thyroid cancer or a benign thyroid nodule (not recorded which). Some clones in this sample may be carry-over from other donors' samples.

In nucleotides, the CDR3 is TGTGCCAGCAGCTTATTGAGGGAGTTGAACACTGAAGCTTTCTTT. As protein: CASSLLRELNTEAFF. J is TRBJ1-1 and V is TRBV7-2; D is unresolved. Germline V gene data show CDR1 as SGHTA and CDR2 as FQGNSA. Trimming left V 2 bases short and J 0 bases short, with 10 bases between. The CDR3 length is 15 residues.

With regard to this clone: This may come from a read error, since a much larger clone is one base off. The rearrangement links TRBV12-3 or TRBV12-4 to TRBJ2-1; 11 bases align to TRBD1. This CDR3 comprises 16 residues. The CDR3 sequence: CASSISTGQGGDEHFF. The CDR3 coding sequence is TGTGCCAGCTCGATCAGCACGGGACAGGGGGGGGATGAGCATTTCTTC.

This clone was seen at least ten times. The V and J genes are TRBV5-1 and TRBJ2-2; D might be TRBD2 (6 bases). The CDR3 totals 14 residues. Deletions cut 4 bases from V and 6 bases from J, with 13 bases between. CDR1 SGHRS and CDR2 YFSETQ come from the germline V gene. The DNA for the CDR3 is TGCGCCAGCAGCGGAGGGTCAAGGGCCGGGGAGCTGTTTTTT. Protein: CASSGGSRAGELFF.

This clone appeared many times. The chain joins TRBV3-1 to TRBJ2-1; possibly TRBD2 for D (6 bases). V was shortened by 0 bases and J by 7 bases, with 10 bases between the two germline ends. Germline CDR1 LGHDT, CDR2 YNNKEL (reference sequence). This CDR3 has 14 amino acids. CDR3 nucleotides: TGTGCCAGCAGCCAAGAATCTGCGGGGAATGAGCAGTTCTTC. It codes for CASSQESAGNEQFF.

There are many counts of this clone. The genes are TRBV2 and TRBJ1-1; possible D gene TRBD1, 6 bases. V shed 4 bases and J shed 5 bases, with 14 bases lying between them. The CDR3 runs to 14 residues. Looked up from germline, CDR1 is SNHLY and CDR2 is FYNNEI. In DNA form, the CDR3 reads TGTGCCAGCAGTGCGGCAGGGGAAGTAACTGAAGCTTTCTTT. It encodes CASSAAGEVTEAFF.

This clone was picked up many times. Other DNA sequences within the sample encode an identical CDR3. The chain joins TRBV20-1 to TRBJ2-1; 9 bases agree with TRBD2. The trim removed 0 bases at V and 3 bases at J, leaving 3 bases unmatched. The germline CDR1 and CDR2 sequences are DFQATT and SNEGSKA (reference sequence). This CDR3 region has 15 residues. CDR3 coding DNA: TGCAGTGCTAGAGATCTGACTAGCGGCTACAATGAGCAGTTCTTC. As protein: CSARDLTSGYNEQFF.

About this clone: The junction shows a germline mismatch at one end, possibly a read error. The chain recombines TRBV11-2 with TRBJ1-1; D ambiguous. This CDR3 contains 16 residues. The germline V gene encodes CDR1 SGHAT and CDR2 FQNNGV. CDR3 in amino acids: CASSPGLWVRVTEAFF. The CDR3 DNA follows: TGTGCCAGCAGCCCCGGCCTTTGGGTTCGGGTCACTGAAGCCTTCTTT.

This clone was picked up many times. The J gene is TRBJ2-5, the V gene TRBV6-5; D might be TRBD2 (5 bases). Trimming stripped 2 bases from V and 2 bases from J, with 12 bases between. The length of the CDR3 is 15 residues. CDR1 MNHEY and CDR2 SVGAGI come from the germline V gene. This CDR3 reads CASSYEGRRQETQYF. CDR3 coding DNA: TGTGCCAGCAGTTACGAAGGTCGGAGGCAAGAGACCCAGTACTTC.

At least ten counts were recorded for this clone. This sequence joins TRBV20-1 and TRBJ2-6; unclear D gene. Germline CDR1 and CDR2: DFQATT and SNEGSKA (reference sequence). Deletions cut 6 bases from V and 0 bases from J, with 12 bases between. CDR3 length: 15 amino acids. CDR3 protein: CSAVDVFSGANVLTF. DNA for the CDR3: TGCAGTGCCGTGGACGTATTCTCTGGGGCCAACGTCCTGACTTTC.

In this sample, this clone turned up many times. The chain combines TRBV20-1 with TRBJ1-5, with no clear D. Trimming removed 0 bases at V and 8 bases at J, with 14 bases between. CDR1 is DFQATT, CDR2 SNEGSKA, per germline (reference sequence). This CDR3 has 14 residues. CDR3 loop: CSARDSYRGEPQHF. The DNA for the CDR3 is TGCAGTGCTAGAGATTCCTACCGTGGCGAGCCCCAGCATTTT.

V usage is TRBV5-5 and J usage is TRBJ1-2, with D tentatively TRBD1 (5 bases). The CDR3 is 15 residues long. Germline V gives CDR1 SGHKS, CDR2 YYEKEE (reference sequence). Trimming stripped 5 bases from V and 3 bases from J, with 17 bases between. The CDR3 here is CASSLIPWGDYGYTF. The CDR3 nucleotides read TGTGCCAGCAGTTTGATACCATGGGGCGACTATGGCTACACCTTC.

This clone is medium-sized within its sample. This rearrangement joins TRBV27 to TRBJ1-1; TRBD1 agrees at 7 bases. The CDR3 has 15 amino acids. CDR1 is MNHEY, CDR2 SMNVEV, per germline (reference sequence). Trimming at V came to 5 bases and at J to 1 base, leaving 7 bases not matched to a gene. The CDR3: CASSPTGWGNTEAFF. CDR3 DNA: TGTGCCAGCAGTCCGACAGGGTGGGGGAACACTGAAGCTTTCTTT.

This clone was recorded only once. The chain carries TRBV30 and TRBJ2-2; 7 bases match TRBD1. J gave up 4 bases and V 4 bases, and 6 bases lay outside the gene matches. The length of the CDR3 is 14 residues. Germline loops: CDR1 GTSNPN, CDR2 SVGIG (reference sequence). DNA for the CDR3: TGTGCCTGGACAGGGGGTAGTTTCACCGGGGAGCTGTTTTTT. Protein sequence: CAWTGGSFTGELFF.

This clone was detected ten times or more. The chain has TRBV27 and TRBJ2-1, with a tentative D call TRBD2 (6 bases). Between the trimmed V and J ends, which lost 2 bases and 6 bases, there was a span of 11 bases. The CDR3 covers 14 residues. Germline-derived CDR1 and CDR2 are MNHEY and SMNVEV (reference sequence). The CDR3 reads CASSLAGRLNEQFF. The CDR3 nucleotides read TGTGCCAGCAGTTTAGCGGGAAGGCTCAATGAGCAGTTCTTC.